This entry features one T cell receptor (beta chain) sequence. The data originate from a study of blood T cell repertoires in COVID-19. Turning to the study itself: Sites across the United States, Italy and Spain contributed samples from acute and convalescent COVID-19. T cells, B-cell-depleted T cells, or PBMCs supplied cDNA or gDNA.

V lost 3 bases, J lost 0 bases, and 15 bases lay in between. Looked up from germline, CDR1 is KGHSH and CDR2 is LQKENI. The CDR3 spans 17 residues. Original analysis: Estimation of nucleated cell counts was performed using reference gene primer amplification. The method was immunoSEQ multiplex PCR; TCRdb's version includes in-frame clones alone and lacks a portion of them. V, J and clone size derive from that table, while D and trimming were established from the DNA sequence. In the table there are about 160,000 clones, more than 75% of which are singletons. The V call is TRBV18, the J call TRBJ1-3, with a weak D call TRBD1 (5 bases). Sequencing was done on a sample of peripheral blood. This sequence originates from a man aged 18-30 years with acute or convalescent COVID-19. The CDR3, as DNA: TGTGCCAGCTCACCGGCTACAGGCGTATTCTCTGGAAACACCATATATTTT. Translation gives CASSPATGVFSGNTIYF.